Listed below are T cell receptor beta chains from one sample, sequenced in a study of T-cell reconstitution after alpha-beta-depleted transplantation in children. TCRdb used MiXCR to reprocess the PCR reads, holding one entry per CDR3 protein. The repertoire holds 450,000 to 600,000 distinct CDR3 sequences, with 10% to 15% as singletons. The specimen comprised PBMCs, mostly from graft donor cells, sampled 360 days after TCRalphabeta/CD19-depleted stem cell transplant. The receptors derive from a male patient under 18 who had a stem cell transplant for acute myeloid leukemia, so the T cells may come from the graft donor. Each CDR3 is given with its conserved first and last residue. Fields, in order: CDR3 protein, CDR3 DNA, V gene, J gene, D gene, clone size. The D gene is left open where the match is weak. Size tells how often a clone was seen (once, few, many) or the class of an expanded clone, and some rows leave it out.

CSVAEGQGAYEQYF	TGCAGCGTTGCCGAGGGACAGGGAGCCTACGAGCAGTACTTC	TRBV29-1	TRBJ2-7	TRBD1	many
CASSPARLAGVNTGELFF	TGTGCCAGCAGCCCGGCCCGGCTAGCGGGAGTGAACACCGGGGAGCTGTTTTTT	TRBV7-6	TRBJ2-2	TRBD2	few
CASSHIGAPIMAGFYNEQFF	TGTGCCAGCAGTCACATAGGGGCCCCGATAATGGCGGGGTTCTACAATGAGCAGTTCTTC	TRBV27	TRBJ2-1	NA	few
CASSLWGGEETQYF	TGTGCCAGCAGCTTGTGGGGGGGGGAAGAGACCCAGTACTTC	TRBV7-2	TRBJ2-5	TRBD2	NA
CASSQLPGLTFYEQYF	TGCGCCAGCAGCCAACTACCGGGACTAACTTTCTACGAGCAGTACTTC	TRBV4-3	TRBJ2-7	TRBD2	NA
CASSLAGRGNTIYF	TGTGCCAGCAGCTTGGCGGGGCGCGGAAACACCATATATTTT	TRBV7-9	TRBJ1-3	NA	NA
CSVQLGETRETQYF	TGCAGCGTTCAGCTGGGGGAGACGCGGGAGACCCAGTACTTC	TRBV29-1	TRBJ2-5	NA	few
CSVDRGLMNTEAFF	TGCAGCGTTGACAGGGGACTCATGAACACTGAAGCTTTCTTT	TRBV29-1	TRBJ1-1	NA	few
CASSRRLAGVPDTQYF	TGTGCCAGCAGCCGACGACTAGCGGGAGTCCCAGATACGCAGTATTTT	TRBV4-2	TRBJ2-3	TRBD2	many
CASSVGGVTSAYNEQFF	TGTGCCAGCAGCGTAGGGGGGGTTACTAGCGCTTACAATGAGCAGTTCTTC	TRBV9	TRBJ2-1	TRBD2	few
CASKESLGSYSNEQFF	TGTGCCAGCAAGGAAAGCCTGGGTTCGTATTCCAATGAGCAGTTCTTC	TRBV7-8	TRBJ2-1	NA	few
CASSLQSYAGRTDTQYF	TGTGCCAGCAGCTTACAGTCATACGCGGGACGCACAGATACGCAGTATTTT	TRBV7-2	TRBJ2-3	NA	NA
CASCPSGPRGDNEQFF	TGTGCCAGCTGCCCTAGCGGCCCAAGGGGGGACAATGAGCAGTTCTTC	TRBV18	TRBJ2-1	NA	NA
CASTTGMLETQYF	TGTGCCAGCACTACAGGGATGCTGGAGACCCAGTACTTC	TRBV7-8	TRBJ2-5	NA	few
CASSATTNEQFF	TGTGCCAGCAGTGCAACCACCAATGAGCAGTTCTTC	TRBV28	TRBJ2-1	NA	many
CAINRPSNTGELFF	TGTGCCATCAATCGCCCTTCGAACACCGGGGAGCTGTTTTTT	TRBV10-3	TRBJ2-2	NA	NA
CASSLVPSGANVLTF	TGTGCCAGCAGCTTAGTCCCCTCTGGGGCCAACGTCCTGACTTTC	TRBV7-2	TRBJ2-6	NA	few